What follows are 28 T cell receptor beta chains derived from one specimen sequenced in a study of OX40 agonist ivuxolimab in advanced cancers. Sequencing was performed with immunoSEQ multiplex PCR; in TCRdb, only in-frame clones are kept and a portion is missing. The sample has tens of thousands of clones, around 83% seen once; the top ten hold roughly 35%. This specimen was CD4+ or CD8+ T cells sorted from blood, taken in a trial of the OX40 agonist ivuxolimab. These receptor sequences come from an adult with an advanced solid tumor such as melanoma, head and neck, liver or kidney cancer.

As to this clone: At one end, the junction sequence differs from germline, possibly due to a read error. Other nucleotide sequences from this sample produce the same CDR3. The chain has TRBV9 and TRBJ1-1; D perhaps matches TRBD1 (5 bases). Germline CDR1 is SGDLS and CDR2 is YYNGEE. The CDR3 extends over 15 amino acids. This chain's CDR3 is CASSPSGGYDTEAFF. The CDR3 DNA sequence: TGTGCCAGCAGCCCTTCCGGGGGATACGACACTGAAGCCTTCTTT.

The genes are TRBV29-1 and TRBJ2-2; 9 bases are a match to TRBD1. The CDR3 sequence is 16 residues long. V gave up 5 bases and J gave up 6 bases; unmatched junction bases: 13. Per germline, CDR1 SQVTM and CDR2 ANQGSEA. The CDR3 DNA is TGCAGCGTTCAGTCCACAGGGGGCCGCCTCGCCGGGGAGCTGTTTTTT. It encodes CSVQSTGGRLAGELFF.

The chain recombines TRBV5-4 with TRBJ2-7, with a possible D match to TRBD2 (6 bases). This CDR3 region has 14 residues. The V end was cut by 4 bases, the J end by 4 bases, with 15 bases between. Germline values: CDR1 SGHNT, CDR2 YYREEE (reference sequence). The CDR3 DNA follows: TGTGCCAGCAGCAGACCGGGAGCCCTTTACGAGCAGTACTTC. Residues: CASSRPGALYEQYF.

J is TRBJ1-6 and V is TRBV15; 8 bases match TRBD1. Germline CDR1 is LNHNV and CDR2 is YYDKDF (reference sequence). The CDR3 length is 14 residues. The ends lost 3 bases at V and 6 bases at J; junction bases unmatched: 1. The CDR3 DNA reads as TGTGCCACCAGCAGCGACAGGGGTAATTCACCCCTCCACTTT. It is translated as CATSSDRGNSPLHF. Drawing the rest from reference TRBV15 and TRBJ1-6, the complete variable domain is DAMVIQNPRYQVTQFGKPVTLSCSQTLNHNVMYWYQQKSSQAPKLLFHYYDKDFNNEADTPDNFQSRRPNTSFCFLDIRSPGLGDTAMYLCATSSDRGNSPLHFGNGTRLTVT.

In regard to this clone: The junction differs from germline at one of its ends, possibly a read error. The chain couples TRBV4-1 to TRBJ2-1; D is perhaps TRBD1 (5 bases). The length of the CDR3 is 15 residues. Germline V CDR1 and CDR2: MGHRA, YSYEKL. Here the CDR3 reads CASSLDRVPYNEQFF. The CDR3 bases are TGTGCCAGCAGCTTAGACAGAGTTCCCTACAATGAGCAGTTCTTC.

CDR3 protein: CAILGEGLTDTQYF. CDR3 coding DNA: TGTGCCATCTTGGGGGAGGGTTTGACAGATACGCAGTATTTT. The gene calls are TRBV10-3 and TRBJ2-3; 7 bases line up with TRBD2. The CDR3 is 14 residues long. The ends lost 8 bases at V and 3 bases at J; junction bases unmatched: 8. Germline CDR1 ENHRY, CDR2 SYGVKD.

This clone was detected only a few times. The chain carries TRBV10-1 and TRBJ2-7; D may be TRBD1 or TRBD2 (6 bases each). Per germline, CDR1 WNHNN and CDR2 SYGVQD (reference sequence). V lost 3 bases, J lost 5 bases, and 8 bases lay in between. The CDR3 sequence is 12 residues long. The CDR3 protein is CASSERGHEQYF. Here the CDR3 DNA reads TGCGCCAGCAGTGAACGGGGGCACGAGCAGTACTTC.

The chain combines TRBV5-1 with TRBJ1-1; D is uncertain. V was clipped by 4 bases and J by 3 bases, with 13 bases between them. Germline V gene data show CDR1 as SGHRS and CDR2 as YFSETQ. This CDR3 is 14 amino acids long. The CDR3 bases are TGCGCCAGCAGCCCCCGACTGTTGGACACTGAAGCTTTCTTT. This translates into CASSPRLLDTEAFF. Filled out from reference TRBV5-1 and TRBJ1-1, the complete variable domain reads KAGVTQTPRYLIKTRGQQVTLSCSPISGHRSVSWYQQTPGQGLQFLFEYFSETQRNKGNFPGRFSGRQFSNSRSEMNVSTLELGDSALYLCASSPRLLDTEAFFGQGTRLTVV.

Here the CDR3 DNA reads TGTGCCTGGAGGTTGGTGGGGGGCACGAACACTGAAGCTTTCTTT. This codes for CAWRLVGGTNTEAFF. This chain uses TRBV30 with TRBJ1-1; weak D call: TRBD1 (6 bases). The germline gives CDR1 GTSNPN, CDR2 SVGIG (reference sequence). V was shortened by 3 bases and J by 1 base, with 15 bases between the two germline ends. This CDR3 comprises 15 residues.

The V gene is TRBV27, the J gene TRBJ1-2; 9 bases are shared with TRBD1. Germline CDR1 reads MNHEY; CDR2 reads SMNVEV (reference sequence). This CDR3 comprises 15 residues. V was pared by 5 bases and J by 5 bases, with 9 bases of the junction left unmatched. The CDR3 protein is CASSQNRGPWYGYTF. For the CDR3, the DNA is TGTGCCAGCAGTCAAAACAGGGGGCCCTGGTATGGCTACACCTTC.

The chain carries TRBV11-1 and TRBJ2-7, with D hard to call. The CDR3 extends over 13 amino acids. Looked up from germline, CDR1 is SGHAT and CDR2 is FQDESV (reference sequence). The germline V and J ends were trimmed by 5 bases and 2 bases, with 10 bases remaining between them. CDR3 nucleotides: TGTGCCAGCAGCCCCCCAGGAACCTACGAGCAGTACTTC. It codes for CASSPPGTYEQYF.

This chain uses TRBV14 with TRBJ2-1, with unresolved D. Trimming took off 3 bases at V and 0 bases at J, with 6 bases between the two ends. Germline CDR1 is SGHDN and CDR2 is FVKESK. This CDR3 comprises 14 residues. This CDR3 reads CASSQWDSYNEQFF. The CDR3 bases are TGTGCCAGCAGCCAGTGGGACTCCTACAATGAGCAGTTCTTC.

As DNA, the CDR3 is TGTGCCAGCAGCTTGCGGCCTTATAGCAATCAGCCCCAGCATTTT. The encoded protein is CASSLRPYSNQPQHF. The chain uses TRBV5-8 and TRBJ1-5; D is unresolved. V gave up 1 base and J gave up 0 bases, with 8 bases separating them. CDR1 and CDR2 (germline): SGHTS, YDEGEE. The CDR3 sequence is 15 residues long.

CDR3 region: CASSLEGQGYTEAFF. The CDR3 coding sequence is TGTGCCAGCAGCTTAGAGGGACAGGGCTACACTGAAGCTTTCTTT. This chain connects TRBV7-6 to TRBJ1-1, with 9 bases matching TRBD1. Looked up from germline, CDR1 is SGHVS and CDR2 is FNYEAQ. This CDR3 contains 15 residues. J gave up 3 bases and V 1 base, and 3 bases lay outside the gene matches.

This chain links TRBV7-3 with TRBJ2-5, with a tentative D call TRBD1 (5 bases). CDR1 is SGHTA and CDR2 is FQGTGA in the germline V gene. V lost 3 bases and J lost 5, with 10 bases in between. This CDR3 region has 13 residues. The CDR3 sequence: CASSFQGGETQYF. CDR3 in DNA: TGTGCCAGCAGCTTCCAGGGTGGGGAGACCCAGTACTTC.

The rearrangement joins TRBV5-1 to TRBJ2-5; D possibly corresponds to TRBD1 (5 bases). The CDR3 covers 21 residues. Germline V lookup: CDR1 SGHRS, CDR2 YFSETQ. Deletions cut 2 bases from V and 4 bases from J, with 33 bases between. The CDR3 loop reads CASSLDRLRALAQGLSETQYF. The CDR3 DNA sequence: TGCGCCAGCAGCTTAGATCGCTTACGAGCTTTGGCGCAGGGTCTTTCAGAGACCCAGTACTTC.

CDR3 DNA: TGCGCCAGCAGCCCCGGCCGGGGGCCCAATGGCTACACCTTC. Translated, it gives CASSPGRGPNGYTF. The genes are TRBV5-1 and TRBJ1-2; TRBD1 is a possible D gene (6 bases). Germline V gene sequence: CDR1 SGHRS, CDR2 YFSETQ. V was pared by 4 bases and J by 6 bases, with 16 bases between. The CDR3 sequence is 14 residues long.

The chain links TRBV5-1 to TRBJ2-6; D gene uncertain. Germline CDR1 SGHRS, CDR2 YFSETQ. The germline V and J ends were trimmed by 1 base and 0 bases, with 11 bases remaining between them. The CDR3 has 17 residues. The CDR3 sequence: CASSLLSGRSGANVLTF. The CDR3 DNA sequence: TGCGCCAGCAGCTTGTTATCAGGTCGCTCTGGGGCCAACGTCCTGACTTTC.

This clone was observed a handful of times. The rearrangement links TRBV6-1 to TRBJ2-7; 8 bases are a match to TRBD1. Germline V CDR1 and CDR2: MNHNS, SASEGT. Germline trimming cut 5 bases from V and 1 base from J; bases unmatched to any gene: 4. CDR3 length: 14 residues. CDR3 in DNA: TGTGCCAGCAGTCCGGACAGGGTGTCCTACGAGCAGTACTTC. Protein product: CASSPDRVSYEQYF.

The chain recombines TRBV30 with TRBJ1-2; 9 nucleotides agree with TRBD1. This CDR3 contains 14 residues. Trimming took 2 bases from V and 4 from J; bases not matched to a gene: 5. Germline V CDR1 and CDR2: GTSNPN, SVGIG (reference sequence). DNA for the CDR3: TGTGCCTGGAGTCCCGGGACAGGGACCTATGGCTACACCTTC. Amino acid sequence: CAWSPGTGTYGYTF.

The V gene is TRBV27, the J gene TRBJ1-2, with D perhaps matching TRBD1 (6 bases). This CDR3 has 13 amino acids. Germline values: CDR1 MNHEY, CDR2 SMNVEV (reference sequence). The germline V and J ends were trimmed by 8 bases and 7 bases, with 17 bases remaining between them. CDR3 nucleotides: TGTGCCAGCTCAACTGGGGGGCCGAGTGGCTACACCTTC. Translation gives CASSTGGPSGYTF.

The chain joins TRBV9 to TRBJ2-7; a weak D match, TRBD2 (5 bases). The CDR3 is made up of 13 amino acids. Germline assignment: CDR1 SGDLS and CDR2 YYNGEE. V was shortened by 0 bases and J by 3 bases, with 7 bases between the two germline ends. The CDR3 region is CASSVAGNYEQYF. CDR3 DNA: TGTGCCAGCAGCGTAGCCGGGAACTACGAGCAGTACTTC. The variable domain in full, with the rest retrieved from reference TRBV9 and TRBJ2-7, is DSGVTQTPKHLITATGQRVTLRCSPRSGDLSVYWYQQSLDQGLQFLIQYYNGEERAKGNILERFSAQQFPDLHSELNLSSLELGDSALYFCASSVAGNYEQYFGPGTRLTVT.

CDR3 amino acids: CASSQDRDRGSTDTQYF. The CDR3 DNA reads as TGCGCCAGCAGCCAGGACCGGGACAGGGGGTCCACAGATACGCAGTATTTT. The chain combines TRBV4-1 with TRBJ2-3; 11 bases are shared with TRBD1. This CDR3 has 17 residues. Germline CDR1 MGHRA, CDR2 YSYEKL. V dropped 3 bases and J dropped 2; count of bases not matched to a gene: 7.

V and J are TRBV12-5 and TRBJ2-7; D perhaps matches TRBD2 (7 bases). Trimming stripped 7 bases from V and 2 bases from J, with 18 bases between. The CDR3 sequence is 15 residues long. Germline assignment: CDR1 LGHNT and CDR2 FRNRAP. CDR3 in DNA: TGTGCTAGTGCCACCCCCGCGCGGGGGCCCTACGAGCAGTACTTC. This codes for CASATPARGPYEQYF.

V is TRBV9 and J is TRBJ1-1; D possibly corresponds to TRBD1 (5 bases). CDR1 SGDLS and CDR2 YYNGEE come from the germline V gene. V was clipped by 8 bases and J by 1 base, with 15 bases between them. This CDR3 is 14 amino acids long. This CDR3 reads CASGEGSANTEAFF. The CDR3 nucleotides read TGTGCCAGTGGCGAGGGGTCGGCGAACACTGAAGCTTTCTTT.

The chain employs TRBV19 and TRBJ1-1, with D unresolved. Trimming shortened V by 0 bases and J by 5 bases, and 7 bases separated the two germline ends. The CDR3 totals 13 residues. CDR1 LNHDA and CDR2 SQIVND come from the germline V gene (reference sequence). The DNA for the CDR3 is TGTGCCAGTAGTATAGAAGGGAGTACTGAAGCTTTCTTT. This codes for CASSIEGSTEAFF.

The CDR3 DNA sequence: TGCGCCAGCAGCTTGAGGGGGGCCCGCCAATCTGGGGACTATGGCTACACCTTC. It is translated as CASSLRGARQSGDYGYTF. The V gene is TRBV5-1, the J gene TRBJ1-2, with TRBD1 as a possible D gene (6 bases). Germline CDR1 reads SGHRS; CDR2 reads YFSETQ. V gave up 1 base and J gave up 3 bases, with 22 bases separating them. The CDR3 length is 18 residues.

The gene calls are TRBV7-9 and TRBJ1-1; D is perhaps TRBD1 (5 bases). The ends were cut back, 3 bases at V and 10 bases at J, with 15 bases in the middle. CDR3 length: 13 amino acids. CDR1 and CDR2 (germline): SEHNR, FQNEAQ (reference sequence). CDR3 region: CASSFRDGRAAFF. Written as DNA, the CDR3 is TGTGCCAGCAGCTTCAGGGACGGAAGGGCAGCTTTCTTT.